Listed below are T cell receptor beta chains from one sample, sequenced in a study of neoadjuvant anti-PD-1 for oral cavity cancer. Method: immunoSEQ multiplex PCR; TCRdb's copy keeps in-frame clones and lacks some. The sample has about 14,000 clones; approximately 70% are singletons. This sample comprised PBMCs, obtained after nivolumab (anti-PD-1) treatment. All receptors derive from a person between 40 and 79 years old with oral cavity squamous cell carcinoma. CDR3s include the opening cysteine and the closing phenylalanine or tryptophan. The order of the fields is CDR3 DNA, CDR3 protein, V gene, D gene, clone size, J gene. The D gene is left open where the match is weak. Not every row has a clone size; where given, it reads once, few, many or a size class.

TGCGCCAGCAGCCAAGGATTAATTAGCGGGAGCCACGAGCAGTACTTC CASSQGLISGSHEQYF TRBV4-1 TRBD2 NA TRBJ2-7
TGTGCCAGCAGCCCCCAGTTGGGAAAGGTCGAGCAGTACTTC CASSPQLGKVEQYF TRBV6-6 NA NA TRBJ2-7
TGTGCCAGCAGCCCCCTTAGCGATGAGCAGTTCTTC CASSPLSDEQFF TRBV5-8 NA NA TRBJ2-1
TGCGCCAGCAGCCAGGGGCACACCTCCTACGAGCAGTACTTC CASSQGHTSYEQYF TRBV4-1 NA NA TRBJ2-7
TGCGCCAGCACCCCAACGGCAGAATACACAGATACGCAGTATTTT CASTPTAEYTDTQYF TRBV5-1 NA NA TRBJ2-3
TGCGCCAGCAGCTCTTCGGGACTAGCGACCTACGAGCAGTACTTC CASSSSGLATYEQYF TRBV4-1 TRBD2 once TRBJ2-7
TGTGCCAGCAGCCTATCTGGACTAACTACTAATGAAAAACTGTTTTTT CASSLSGLTTNEKLFF TRBV11-2 NA NA TRBJ1-4
TGTGCCAGTAGGAGAGCCCCTGGGGGCTACGAGCAGTACTTC CASRRAPGGYEQYF TRBV19 NA NA TRBJ2-7
TGTGCCAGCAGTTTAGGGGGGCGGGCCTATGGCTACACCTTC CASSLGGRAYGYTF TRBV28 NA NA TRBJ1-2
TGTGCCAGCAGCCCCGGCAGGGGTACCTACGAGCAGTACTTC CASSPGRGTYEQYF TRBV7-9 NA NA TRBJ2-7
TGTGCCAGCAGTCGATTAGAGGGCAGGTGGGGAAATGAGCAGTTCTTC CASSRLEGRWGNEQFF TRBV27 NA few TRBJ2-1
TGTGCCAGCAGCCAACTAGGGACAGGGGTTCAATCTGAAGCTTTCTTT CASSQLGTGVQSEAFF TRBV14 TRBD1 NA TRBJ1-1
TGTGCCTGGAGTGTAACCGGGGCTGGAGGGTATGGCTACACCTTC CAWSVTGAGGYGYTF TRBV30 NA few TRBJ1-2
TGTGCCAGCAGCCCCCCGGCTGGTTATGGCTACACCTTC CASSPPAGYGYTF TRBV11-2 NA NA TRBJ1-2
TGCGCCAGCAGCTTGGGGACAGCGAGCTACGAGCAGTACTTC CASSLGTASYEQYF TRBV5-1 NA NA TRBJ2-7
TGTGCCACCAGGGCGAACACTGAAGCTTTCTTT CATRANTEAFF TRBV15 NA NA TRBJ1-1
TGTGCCAGCAGTAGGACTTACGGCACTGAAGCTTTCTTT CASSRTYGTEAFF TRBV6-1 NA NA TRBJ1-1
TGTGCCATCAGTGACCGACAAGATGAGCAGTTCTTC CAISDRQDEQFF TRBV10-3 NA few TRBJ2-1
TGCGCCAGCAGCTTGGCCTACTCCAGGTCGCAGCGGTCGAACACTGAAGCTTTCTTT CASSLAYSRSQRSNTEAFF TRBV5-1 NA NA TRBJ1-1
TGCAGCGTTGGGAGACAGGGGTACACAGATACGCAGTATTTT CSVGRQGYTDTQYF TRBV29-1 TRBD1 NA TRBJ2-3
TGTGCCTGGGGCTGGGGGGGTGAGCAGTTCTTC CAWGWGGEQFF TRBV30 TRBD2 NA TRBJ2-1
TGTCCAGTAGGTGGCTCCTGGGGGGAGCAGTACTTC CPVGGSWGEQYF TRBV6-4 NA NA TRBJ2-7
TGTGCCAGCAGTCAAATAGCGGGAGACGGAACCGGGGAGCTGTTTTTT CASSQIAGDGTGELFF TRBV27 TRBD2 NA TRBJ2-2
TGTGCCAGCAGCTTAGACGGGAGGACCACAGATACGCAGTATTTT CASSLDGRTTDTQYF TRBV7-6 TRBD2 NA TRBJ2-3
TGTGCCAGCAGCTTAGCAATCACCTACAATGAGCAGTTCTTC CASSLAITYNEQFF TRBV11-2 NA NA TRBJ2-1
TGTGCCAGCAGCCCGGACAGGACCTACGAGCAGTACTTC CASSPDRTYEQYF TRBV7-9 TRBD1 NA TRBJ2-7
TGTGCCAGCAGTTACTCGAGGGTTCAAGAGACCCAGTACTTC CASSYSRVQETQYF TRBV6-5 NA NA TRBJ2-5
TGTGCCAGCAAAGGGGCTCGGGGGACGGAATTTGAAAAACTGTTTTTT CASKGARGTEFEKLFF TRBV27 NA NA TRBJ1-4
TGTGCCAGCAGTTACTCGAAAGATACGCAGTATTTT CASSYSKDTQYF TRBV6-6 NA NA TRBJ2-3
TGTGCCAGCAGTGTCACAGGGGCGACAGATACGCAGTATTTT CASSVTGATDTQYF TRBV25-1 TRBD1 few TRBJ2-3